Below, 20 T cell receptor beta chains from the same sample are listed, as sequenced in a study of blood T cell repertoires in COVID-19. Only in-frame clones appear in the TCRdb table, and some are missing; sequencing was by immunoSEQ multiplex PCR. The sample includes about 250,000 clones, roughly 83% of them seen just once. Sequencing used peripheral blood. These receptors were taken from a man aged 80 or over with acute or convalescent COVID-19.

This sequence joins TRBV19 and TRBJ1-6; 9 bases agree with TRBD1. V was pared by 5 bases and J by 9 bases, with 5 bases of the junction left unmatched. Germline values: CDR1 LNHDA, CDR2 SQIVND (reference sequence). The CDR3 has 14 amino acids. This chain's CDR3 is CASSEGTGTSPLHF. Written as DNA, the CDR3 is TGTGCCAGTAGTGAGGGGACAGGGACTTCACCCCTCCACTTT.

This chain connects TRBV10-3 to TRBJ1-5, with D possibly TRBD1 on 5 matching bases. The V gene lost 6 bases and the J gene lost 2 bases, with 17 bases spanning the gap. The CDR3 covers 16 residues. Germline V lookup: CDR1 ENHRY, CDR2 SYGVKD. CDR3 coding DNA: TGTGCCATCAGGGAGGGACTAGGCGGGCGCAATCAGCCCCAGCATTTT. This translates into CAIREGLGGRNQPQHF.

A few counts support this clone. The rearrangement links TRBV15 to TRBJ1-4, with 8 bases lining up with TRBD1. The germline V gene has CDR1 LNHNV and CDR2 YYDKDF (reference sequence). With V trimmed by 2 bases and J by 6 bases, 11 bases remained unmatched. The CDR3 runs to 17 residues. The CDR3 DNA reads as TGTGCCACCAGCAGATCTCCTGGACAGGGACTGGATGAAAAACTGTTTTTT. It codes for CATSRSPGQGLDEKLFF.

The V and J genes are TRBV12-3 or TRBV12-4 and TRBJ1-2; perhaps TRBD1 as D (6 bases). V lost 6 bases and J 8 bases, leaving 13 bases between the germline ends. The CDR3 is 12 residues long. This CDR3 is CASSRSGVGYTF. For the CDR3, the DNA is TGTGCCAGCAGCCGATCAGGGGTGGGCTACACCTTC.

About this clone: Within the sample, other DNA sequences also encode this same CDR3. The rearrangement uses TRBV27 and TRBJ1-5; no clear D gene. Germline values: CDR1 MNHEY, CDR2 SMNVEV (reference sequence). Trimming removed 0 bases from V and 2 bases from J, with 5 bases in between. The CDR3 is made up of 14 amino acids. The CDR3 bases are TGTGCCAGCAGTTTATCGAGGGGCAATCAGCCCCAGCATTTT. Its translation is CASSLSRGNQPQHF.

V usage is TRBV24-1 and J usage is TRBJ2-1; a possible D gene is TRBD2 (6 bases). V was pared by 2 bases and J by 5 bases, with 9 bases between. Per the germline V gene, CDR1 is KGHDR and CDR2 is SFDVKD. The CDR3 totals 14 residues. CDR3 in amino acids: CATSDWGGHNEQFF. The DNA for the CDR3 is TGTGCCACCAGTGATTGGGGAGGTCACAATGAGCAGTTCTTC.

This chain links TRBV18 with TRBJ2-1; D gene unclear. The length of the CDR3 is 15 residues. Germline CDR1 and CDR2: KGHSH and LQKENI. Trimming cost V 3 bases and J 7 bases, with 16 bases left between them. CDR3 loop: CASSPVLSSLNEQFF. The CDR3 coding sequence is TGTGCCAGCTCACCGGTCCTGAGTTCTTTGAATGAGCAGTTCTTC.

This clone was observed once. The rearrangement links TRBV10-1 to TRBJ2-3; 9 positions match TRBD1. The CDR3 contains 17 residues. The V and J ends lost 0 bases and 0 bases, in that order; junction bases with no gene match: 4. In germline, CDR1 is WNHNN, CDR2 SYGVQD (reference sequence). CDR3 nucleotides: TGCGCCAGCAGTGAGTCATGGGGACAGGGAAGCACAGATACGCAGTATTTT. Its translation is CASSESWGQGSTDTQYF.

CDR3 residues: CASSSGQAPIKLFF. CDR3 nucleotides: TGCGCCAGCAGCTCGGGACAGGCCCCTATTAAACTGTTTTTT. The chain uses TRBV5-1 and TRBJ1-4, with 8 nucleotides matching TRBD1. J was trimmed by 11 bases and V by 3 bases; bases with no gene match: 9. The CDR3 has 14 residues. Germline-derived CDR1 and CDR2 are SGHRS and YFSETQ.

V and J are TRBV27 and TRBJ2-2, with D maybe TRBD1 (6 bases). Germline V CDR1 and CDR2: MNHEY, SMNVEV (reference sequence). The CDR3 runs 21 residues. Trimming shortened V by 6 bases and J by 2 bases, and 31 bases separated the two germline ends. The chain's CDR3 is CASRVPGQSRLSQPNTGELFF. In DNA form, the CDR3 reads TGTGCCAGCAGAGTTCCAGGACAGTCTAGACTATCCCAACCTAACACCGGGGAGCTGTTTTTT.

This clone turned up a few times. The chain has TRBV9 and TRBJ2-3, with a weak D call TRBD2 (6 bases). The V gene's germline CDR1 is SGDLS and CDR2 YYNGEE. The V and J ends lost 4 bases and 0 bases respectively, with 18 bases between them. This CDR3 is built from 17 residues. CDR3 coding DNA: TGTGCCAGCAGCTTATCCTCTAGCGCCTTTAGCACAGATACGCAGTATTTT. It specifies CASSLSSSAFSTDTQYF.

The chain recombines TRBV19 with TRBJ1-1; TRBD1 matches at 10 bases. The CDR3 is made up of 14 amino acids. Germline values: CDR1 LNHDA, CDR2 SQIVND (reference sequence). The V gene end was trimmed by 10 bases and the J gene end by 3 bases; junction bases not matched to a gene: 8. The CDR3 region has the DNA TGTGCCACCATTCCCGGGACAGGGGACACTGAAGCTTTCTTT. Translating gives CATIPGTGDTEAFF. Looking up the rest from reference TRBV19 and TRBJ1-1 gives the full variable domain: DGGITQSPKYLFRKEGQNVTLSCEQNLNHDAMYWYRQDPGQGLRLIYYSQIVNDFQKGDIAEGYSVSREKKESFPLTVTSAQKNPTAFYLCATIPGTGDTEAFFGQGTRLTVV.

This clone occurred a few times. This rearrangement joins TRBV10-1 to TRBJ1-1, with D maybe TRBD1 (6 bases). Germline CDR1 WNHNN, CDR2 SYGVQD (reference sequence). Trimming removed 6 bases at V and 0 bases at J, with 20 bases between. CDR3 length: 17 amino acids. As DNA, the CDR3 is TGCGCCAGCAGCCGGGACCCCCCGGGGGGCATGAACACTGAAGCTTTCTTT. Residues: CASSRDPPGGMNTEAFF.

CDR3: CASRRGGVGNQPQHF. DNA of the CDR3: TGTGCCAGCAGACGAGGGGGGGTAGGCAATCAGCCCCAGCATTTT. V usage is TRBV27 and J usage is TRBJ1-5; tentatively, D is TRBD1 (6 bases). This CDR3 is 15 amino acids long. Germline CDR1 is MNHEY and CDR2 is SMNVEV (reference sequence). Deletions cut 6 bases from V and 2 bases from J, with 14 bases between.

The CDR3 DNA is TGCGCCAGCAGCTTGGCGCTCTCGGGGAGTAATGAAAAACTGTTTTTT. This gives the protein CASSLALSGSNEKLFF. V usage is TRBV5-1 and J usage is TRBJ1-4; D unclear. The germline gives CDR1 SGHRS, CDR2 YFSETQ. Trimming shortened V by 0 bases and J by 4 bases, and 13 bases separated the two germline ends. The CDR3 has 16 residues. The variable domain in full, with the rest retrieved from reference TRBV5-1 and TRBJ1-4, is KAGVTQTPRYLIKTRGQQVTLSCSPISGHRSVSWYQQTPGQGLQFLFEYFSETQRNKGNFPGRFSGRQFSNSRSEMNVSTLELGDSALYLCASSLALSGSNEKLFFGSGTQLSVL.

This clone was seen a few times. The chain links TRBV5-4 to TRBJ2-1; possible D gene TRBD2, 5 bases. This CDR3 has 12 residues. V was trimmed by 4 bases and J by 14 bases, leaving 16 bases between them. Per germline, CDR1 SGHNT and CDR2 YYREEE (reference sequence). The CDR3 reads CASSRPSSLEFF. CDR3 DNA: TGTGCCAGCAGCCGACCTAGCAGTTTAGAGTTCTTC.

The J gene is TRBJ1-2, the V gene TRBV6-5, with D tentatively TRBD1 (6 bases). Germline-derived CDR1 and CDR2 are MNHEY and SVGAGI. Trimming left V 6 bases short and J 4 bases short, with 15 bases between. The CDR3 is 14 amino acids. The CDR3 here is CASRTWTEPYGYTF. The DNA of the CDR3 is TGTGCCAGCAGGACCTGGACAGAACCCTATGGCTACACCTTC.

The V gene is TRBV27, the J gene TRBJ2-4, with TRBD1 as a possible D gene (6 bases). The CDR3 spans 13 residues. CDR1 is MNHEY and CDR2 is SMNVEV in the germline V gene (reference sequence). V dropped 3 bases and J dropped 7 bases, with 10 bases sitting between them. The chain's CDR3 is CASSFQGRNIQYF. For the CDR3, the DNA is TGTGCCAGCAGTTTTCAGGGGCGGAACATTCAGTACTTC.

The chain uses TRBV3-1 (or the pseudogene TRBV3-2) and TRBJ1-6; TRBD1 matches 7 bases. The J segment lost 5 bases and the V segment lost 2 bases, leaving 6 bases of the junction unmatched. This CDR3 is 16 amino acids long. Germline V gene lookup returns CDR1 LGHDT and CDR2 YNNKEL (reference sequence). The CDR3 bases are TGTGCCAGCAGCCAACGACGACAGGGTGATAATTCACCCCTCCACTTT. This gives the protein CASSQRRQGDNSPLHF.

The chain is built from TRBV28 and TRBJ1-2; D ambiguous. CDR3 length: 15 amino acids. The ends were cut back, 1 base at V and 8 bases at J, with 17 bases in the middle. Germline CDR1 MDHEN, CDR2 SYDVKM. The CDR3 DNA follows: TGTGCCAGCAGTTTATTTGGCTCTGGGAGAGGAGGCTACACCTTC. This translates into CASSLFGSGRGGYTF.